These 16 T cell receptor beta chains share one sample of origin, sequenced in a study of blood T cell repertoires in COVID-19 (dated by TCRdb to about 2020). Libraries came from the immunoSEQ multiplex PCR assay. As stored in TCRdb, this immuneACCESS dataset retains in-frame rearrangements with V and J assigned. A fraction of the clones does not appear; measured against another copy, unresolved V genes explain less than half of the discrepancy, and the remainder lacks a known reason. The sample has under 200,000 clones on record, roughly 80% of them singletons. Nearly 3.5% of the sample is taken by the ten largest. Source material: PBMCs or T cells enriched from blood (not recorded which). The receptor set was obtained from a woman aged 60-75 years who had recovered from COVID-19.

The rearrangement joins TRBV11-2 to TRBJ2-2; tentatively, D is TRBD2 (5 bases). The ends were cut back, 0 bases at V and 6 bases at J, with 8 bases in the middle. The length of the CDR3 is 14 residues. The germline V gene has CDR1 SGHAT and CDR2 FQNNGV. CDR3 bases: TGTGCCAGCAGCTTAGAATACGGGGCCGGGGAGCTGTTTTTT. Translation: CASSLEYGAGELFF.

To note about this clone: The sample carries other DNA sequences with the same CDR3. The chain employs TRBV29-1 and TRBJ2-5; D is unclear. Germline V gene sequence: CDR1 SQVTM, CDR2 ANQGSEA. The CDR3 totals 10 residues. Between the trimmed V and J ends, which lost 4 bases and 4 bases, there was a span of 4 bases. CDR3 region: CSVVGETQYF. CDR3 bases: TGCAGCGTTGTCGGAGAGACCCAGTACTTC.

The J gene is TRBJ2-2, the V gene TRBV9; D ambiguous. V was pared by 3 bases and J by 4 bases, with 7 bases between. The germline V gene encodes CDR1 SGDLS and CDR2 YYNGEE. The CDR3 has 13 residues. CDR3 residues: CASSATVTGELFF. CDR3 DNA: TGTGCCAGCAGCGCCACAGTCACCGGGGAGCTGTTTTTT.

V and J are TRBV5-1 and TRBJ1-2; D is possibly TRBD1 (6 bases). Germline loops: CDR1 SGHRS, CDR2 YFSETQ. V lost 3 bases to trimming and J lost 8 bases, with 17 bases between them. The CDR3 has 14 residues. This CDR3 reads CASSYYSQGSGYTF. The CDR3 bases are TGCGCCAGCAGCTATTACTCACAGGGATCGGGCTACACCTTC.

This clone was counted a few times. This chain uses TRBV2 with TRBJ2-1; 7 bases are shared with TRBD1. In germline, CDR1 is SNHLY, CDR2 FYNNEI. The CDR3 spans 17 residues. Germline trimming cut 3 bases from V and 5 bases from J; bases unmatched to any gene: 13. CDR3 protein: CASSDVVRGLSDNEQFF. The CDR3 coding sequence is TGTGCCAGCAGTGATGTGGTAAGGGGGCTATCGGACAATGAGCAGTTCTTC.

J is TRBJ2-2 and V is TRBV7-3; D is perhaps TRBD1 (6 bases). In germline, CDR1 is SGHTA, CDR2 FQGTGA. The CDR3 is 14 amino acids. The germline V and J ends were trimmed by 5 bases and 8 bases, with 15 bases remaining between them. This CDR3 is CASSPQGQGGELFF. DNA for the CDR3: TGTGCCAGCAGCCCACAGGGTCAGGGTGGGGAGCTGTTTTTT.

CDR3 sequence reads: CASSPLGGGSGYTF. In DNA, the CDR3 is TGTGCCAGTAGTCCCCTGGGGGGGGGCTCTGGCTACACCTTC. The chain is built from TRBV19 and TRBJ1-2, with D possibly being TRBD1 (6 bases). Germline lookup yields CDR1 LNHDA and CDR2 SQIVND (reference sequence). The V gene lost 5 bases and the J gene lost 7 bases, with 17 bases spanning the gap. The CDR3 sequence is 14 residues long.

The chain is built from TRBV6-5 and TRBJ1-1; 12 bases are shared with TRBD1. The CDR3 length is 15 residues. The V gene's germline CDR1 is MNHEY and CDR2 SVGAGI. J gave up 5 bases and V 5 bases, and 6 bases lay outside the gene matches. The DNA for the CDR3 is TGTGCCAGCAGTCTGGGGGACAGGGGGCGGACTGAAGCTTTCTTT. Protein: CASSLGDRGRTEAFF.

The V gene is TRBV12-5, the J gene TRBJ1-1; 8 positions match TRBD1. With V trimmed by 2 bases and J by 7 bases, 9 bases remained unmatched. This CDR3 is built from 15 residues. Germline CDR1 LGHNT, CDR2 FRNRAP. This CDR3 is CASGLISRGRGEAFF. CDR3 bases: TGTGCTAGTGGTTTGATTAGCAGGGGGCGCGGTGAAGCTTTCTTT.

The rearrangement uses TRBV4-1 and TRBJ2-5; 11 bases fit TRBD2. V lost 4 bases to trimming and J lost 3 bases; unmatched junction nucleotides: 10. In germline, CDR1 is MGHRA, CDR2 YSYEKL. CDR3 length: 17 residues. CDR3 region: CASSPPPGLAEKETQYF. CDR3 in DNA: TGCGCCAGCAGCCCCCCCCCGGGACTAGCGGAGAAAGAGACCCAGTACTTC.

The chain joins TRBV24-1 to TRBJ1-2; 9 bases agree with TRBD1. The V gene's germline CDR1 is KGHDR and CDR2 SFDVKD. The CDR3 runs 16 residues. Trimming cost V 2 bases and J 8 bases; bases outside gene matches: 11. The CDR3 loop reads CATSDSDRDRVKGYTF. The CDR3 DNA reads TGTGCCACCAGTGATTCCGACCGGGACAGGGTTAAAGGCTACACCTTC.

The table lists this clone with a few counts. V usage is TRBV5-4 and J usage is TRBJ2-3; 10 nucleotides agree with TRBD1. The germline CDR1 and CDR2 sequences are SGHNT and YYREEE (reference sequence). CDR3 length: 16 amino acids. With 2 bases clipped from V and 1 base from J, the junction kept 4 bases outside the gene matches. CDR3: CASSFRDRGRTDTQYF. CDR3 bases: TGTGCCAGCAGCTTCCGAGACAGGGGGCGCACAGATACGCAGTATTTT.

The CDR3 DNA reads as TGTGCCAGTACACCAGGGGCCTGGGACTCCTACAATGAGCAGTTCTTC. This translates into CASTPGAWDSYNEQFF. The genes are TRBV19 and TRBJ2-1; D may be TRBD1 (6 bases). V was pared by 7 bases and J by 0 bases, with 16 bases between. This CDR3 region has 16 residues. Germline V gene data show CDR1 as LNHDA and CDR2 as SQIVND (reference sequence).

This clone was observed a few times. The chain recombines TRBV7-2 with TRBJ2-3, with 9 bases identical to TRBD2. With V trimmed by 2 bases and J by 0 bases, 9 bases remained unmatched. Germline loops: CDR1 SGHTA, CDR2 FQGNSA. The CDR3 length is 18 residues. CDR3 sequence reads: CASSLTYGGGASTDTQYF. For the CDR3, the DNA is TGTGCCAGCAGCTTAACCTATGGCGGGGGGGCTAGCACAGATACGCAGTATTTT.

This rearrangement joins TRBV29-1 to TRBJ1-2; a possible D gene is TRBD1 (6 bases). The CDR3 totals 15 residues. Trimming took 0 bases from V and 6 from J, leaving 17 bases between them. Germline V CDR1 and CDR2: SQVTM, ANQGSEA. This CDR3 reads CSVEDLGLQGNGYTF. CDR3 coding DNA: TGCAGCGTTGAAGACCTCGGATTACAGGGCAATGGCTACACCTTC.

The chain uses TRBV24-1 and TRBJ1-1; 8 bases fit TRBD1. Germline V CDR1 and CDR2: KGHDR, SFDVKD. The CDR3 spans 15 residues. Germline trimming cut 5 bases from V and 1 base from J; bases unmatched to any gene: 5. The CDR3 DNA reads TGTGCCACCAGTGCGTCCGGGACAGGGAACACTGAAGCTTTCTTT. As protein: CATSASGTGNTEAFF.